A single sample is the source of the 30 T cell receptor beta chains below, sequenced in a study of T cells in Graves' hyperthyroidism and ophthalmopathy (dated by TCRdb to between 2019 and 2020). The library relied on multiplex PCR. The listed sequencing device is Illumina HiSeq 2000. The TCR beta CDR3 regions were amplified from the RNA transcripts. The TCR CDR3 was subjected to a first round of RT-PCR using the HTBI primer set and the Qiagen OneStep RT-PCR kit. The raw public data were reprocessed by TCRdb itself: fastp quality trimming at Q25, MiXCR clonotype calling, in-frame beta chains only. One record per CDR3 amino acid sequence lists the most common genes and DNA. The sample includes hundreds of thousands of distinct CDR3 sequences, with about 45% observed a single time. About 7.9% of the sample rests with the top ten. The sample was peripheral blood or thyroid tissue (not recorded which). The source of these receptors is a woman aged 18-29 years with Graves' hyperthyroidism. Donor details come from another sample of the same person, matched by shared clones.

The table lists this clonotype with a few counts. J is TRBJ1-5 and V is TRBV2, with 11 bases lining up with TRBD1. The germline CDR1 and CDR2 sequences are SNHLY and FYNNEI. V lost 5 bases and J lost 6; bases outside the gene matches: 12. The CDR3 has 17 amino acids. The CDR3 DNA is TGTGCCAGCAGTTACCTGTCCCGGGACAGGGGGATTCAGCCCCAGCATTTT. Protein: CASSYLSRDRGIQPQHF.

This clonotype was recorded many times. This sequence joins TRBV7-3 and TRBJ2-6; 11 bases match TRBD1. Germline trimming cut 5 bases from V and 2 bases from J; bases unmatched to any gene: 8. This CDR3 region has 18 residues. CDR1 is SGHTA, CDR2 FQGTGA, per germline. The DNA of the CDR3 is TGTGCCAGCAGCCCATCCGGACAGGGGGCCGCTGGGGCCAACGTCCTGACTTTC. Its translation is CASSPSGQGAAGANVLTF.

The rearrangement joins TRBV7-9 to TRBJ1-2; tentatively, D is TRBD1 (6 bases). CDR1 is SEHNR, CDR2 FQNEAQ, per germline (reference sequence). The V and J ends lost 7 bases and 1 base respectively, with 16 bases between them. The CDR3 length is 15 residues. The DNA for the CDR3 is TGTGCCAGCACACCACCGGGGGGGCTTAACTATGGCTACACCTTC. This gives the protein CASTPPGGLNYGYTF.

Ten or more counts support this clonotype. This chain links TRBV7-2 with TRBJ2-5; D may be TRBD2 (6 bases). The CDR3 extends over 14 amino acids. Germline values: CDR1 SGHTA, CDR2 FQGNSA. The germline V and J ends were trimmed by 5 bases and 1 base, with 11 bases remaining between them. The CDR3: CASSIGTAQETQYF. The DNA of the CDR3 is TGTGCCAGCAGCATCGGGACTGCCCAAGAGACCCAGTACTTC.

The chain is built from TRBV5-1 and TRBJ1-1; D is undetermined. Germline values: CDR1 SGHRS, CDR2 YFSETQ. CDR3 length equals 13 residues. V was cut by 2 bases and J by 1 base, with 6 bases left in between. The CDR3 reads CASSFQTNTEAFF. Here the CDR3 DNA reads TGCGCCAGCAGCTTTCAGACGAACACTGAAGCTTTCTTT.

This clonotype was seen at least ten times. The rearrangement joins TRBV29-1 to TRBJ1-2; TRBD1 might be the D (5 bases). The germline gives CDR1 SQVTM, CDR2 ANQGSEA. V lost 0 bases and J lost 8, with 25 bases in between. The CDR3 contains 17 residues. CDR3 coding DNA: TGCAGCGTTGAAGATCACCGAATGGGGCAGCCCTATCGAGGCTACACCTTC. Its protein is CSVEDHRMGQPYRGYTF. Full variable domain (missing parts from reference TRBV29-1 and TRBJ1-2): SAVISQKPSRDICQRGTSLTIQCQVDSQVTMMFWYRQQPGQSLTLIATANQGSEATYESGFVIDKFPISRPNLTFSTLTVSNMSPEDSSIYLCSVEDHRMGQPYRGYTFGSGTRLTVV.

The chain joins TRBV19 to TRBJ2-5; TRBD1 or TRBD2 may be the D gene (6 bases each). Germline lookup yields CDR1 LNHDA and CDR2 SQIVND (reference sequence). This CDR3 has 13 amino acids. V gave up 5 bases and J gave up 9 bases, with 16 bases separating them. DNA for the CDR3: TGTGCCAGTAGTGTCAGGGGTGGGGAGGCCCAGTACTTC. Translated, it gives CASSVRGGEAQYF.

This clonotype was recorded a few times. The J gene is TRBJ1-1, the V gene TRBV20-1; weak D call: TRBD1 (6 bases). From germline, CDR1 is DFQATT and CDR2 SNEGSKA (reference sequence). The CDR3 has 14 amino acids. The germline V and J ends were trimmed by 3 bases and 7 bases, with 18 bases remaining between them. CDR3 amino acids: CSARLGGAPIEAFF. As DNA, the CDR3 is TGCAGTGCTAGGTTAGGGGGGGCGCCCATTGAAGCTTTCTTT.

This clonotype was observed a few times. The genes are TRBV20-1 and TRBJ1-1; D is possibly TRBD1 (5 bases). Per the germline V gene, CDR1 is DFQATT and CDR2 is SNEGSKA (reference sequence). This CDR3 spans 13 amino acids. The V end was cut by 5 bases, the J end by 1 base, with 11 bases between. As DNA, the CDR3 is TGCAGTGCTCGGGGACCGTCGAACACTGAAGCTTTCTTT. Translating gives CSARGPSNTEAFF.

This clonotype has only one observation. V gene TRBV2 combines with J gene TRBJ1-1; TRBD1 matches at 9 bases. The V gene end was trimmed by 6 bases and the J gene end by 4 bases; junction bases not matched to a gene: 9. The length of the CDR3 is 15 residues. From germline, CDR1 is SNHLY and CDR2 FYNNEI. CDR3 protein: CASSLVQGAFTEAFF. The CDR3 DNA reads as TGTGCCAGCAGCTTGGTACAGGGGGCTTTCACTGAAGCTTTCTTT.

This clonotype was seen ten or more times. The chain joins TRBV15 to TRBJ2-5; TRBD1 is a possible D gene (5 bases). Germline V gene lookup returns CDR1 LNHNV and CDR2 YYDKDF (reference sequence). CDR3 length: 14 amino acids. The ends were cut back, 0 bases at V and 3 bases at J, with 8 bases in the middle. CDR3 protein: CATSRDIGEETQYF. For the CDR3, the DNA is TGTGCCACCAGCAGAGATATAGGGGAAGAGACCCAGTACTTC.

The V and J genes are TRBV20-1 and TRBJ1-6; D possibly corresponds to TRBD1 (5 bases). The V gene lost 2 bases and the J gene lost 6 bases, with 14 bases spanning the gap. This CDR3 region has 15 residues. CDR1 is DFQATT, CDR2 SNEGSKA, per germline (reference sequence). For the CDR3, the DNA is TGCAGTGCTAGAATAACCCCGGGGCCTAATTCACCCCTCCACTTT. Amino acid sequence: CSARITPGPNSPLHF.

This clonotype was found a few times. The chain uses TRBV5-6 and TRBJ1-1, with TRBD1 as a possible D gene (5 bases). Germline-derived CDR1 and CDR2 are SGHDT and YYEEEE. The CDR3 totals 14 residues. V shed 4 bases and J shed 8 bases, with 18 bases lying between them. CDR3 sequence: CASSPSGTLGEAFF. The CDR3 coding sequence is TGTGCCAGCAGCCCCTCCGGGACCCTGGGAGAAGCTTTCTTT.

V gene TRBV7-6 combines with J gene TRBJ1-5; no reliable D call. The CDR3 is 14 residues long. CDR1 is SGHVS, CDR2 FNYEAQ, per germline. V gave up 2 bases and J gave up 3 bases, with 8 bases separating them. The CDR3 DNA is TGTGCCAGCAGCTTATTCGCCGACAATCAGCCCCAGCATTTT. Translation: CASSLFADNQPQHF.

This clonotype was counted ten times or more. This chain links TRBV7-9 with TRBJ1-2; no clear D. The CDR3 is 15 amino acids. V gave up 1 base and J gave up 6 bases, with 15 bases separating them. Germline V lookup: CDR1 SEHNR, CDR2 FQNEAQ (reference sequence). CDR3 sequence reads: CASSLDLGMANGYTF. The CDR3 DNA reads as TGTGCCAGCAGCTTAGATTTGGGGATGGCTAATGGCTACACCTTC.

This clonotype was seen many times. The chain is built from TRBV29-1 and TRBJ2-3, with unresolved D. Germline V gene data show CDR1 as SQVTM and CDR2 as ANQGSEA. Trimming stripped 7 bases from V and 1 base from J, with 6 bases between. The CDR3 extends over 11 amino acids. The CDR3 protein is CSGRRTDTQYF. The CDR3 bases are TGCAGCGGGCGCCGCACAGATACGCAGTATTTT.

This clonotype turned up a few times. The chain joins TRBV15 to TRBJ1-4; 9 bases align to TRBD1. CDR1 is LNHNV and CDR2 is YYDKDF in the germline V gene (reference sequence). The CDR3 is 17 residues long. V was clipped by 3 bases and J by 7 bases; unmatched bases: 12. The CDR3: CATSSITGGAFTEKLFF. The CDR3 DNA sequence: TGTGCCACCAGCAGCATCACAGGGGGCGCATTTACTGAAAAACTGTTTTTT.

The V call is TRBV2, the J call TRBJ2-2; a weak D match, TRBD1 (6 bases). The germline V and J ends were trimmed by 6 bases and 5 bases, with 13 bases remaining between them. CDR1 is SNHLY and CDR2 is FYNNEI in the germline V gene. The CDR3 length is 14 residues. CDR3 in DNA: TGTGCCAGCAGCTTGCAGACAGGAACCGGGGAGCTGTTTTTT. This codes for CASSLQTGTGELFF.

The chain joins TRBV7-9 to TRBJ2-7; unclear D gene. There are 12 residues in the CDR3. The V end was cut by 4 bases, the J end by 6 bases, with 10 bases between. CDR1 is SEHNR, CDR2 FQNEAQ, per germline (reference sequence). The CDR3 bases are TGTGCCAGCAGCTCAGCCTCCCTCGAGCAGTACTTC. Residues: CASSSASLEQYF.

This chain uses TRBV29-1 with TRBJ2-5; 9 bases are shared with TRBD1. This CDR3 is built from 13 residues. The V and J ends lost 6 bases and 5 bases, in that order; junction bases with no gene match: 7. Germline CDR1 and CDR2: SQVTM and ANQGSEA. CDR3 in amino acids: CSVVGQGLETQYF. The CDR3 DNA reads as TGCAGCGTGGTTGGACAGGGGCTGGAGACCCAGTACTTC.

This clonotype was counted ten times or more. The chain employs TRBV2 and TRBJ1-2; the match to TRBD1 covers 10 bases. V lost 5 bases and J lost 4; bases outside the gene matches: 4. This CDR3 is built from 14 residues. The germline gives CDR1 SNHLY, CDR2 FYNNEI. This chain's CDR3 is CASSPTGGIYGYTF. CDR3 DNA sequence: TGTGCCAGCAGTCCGACAGGGGGCATCTATGGCTACACCTTC.

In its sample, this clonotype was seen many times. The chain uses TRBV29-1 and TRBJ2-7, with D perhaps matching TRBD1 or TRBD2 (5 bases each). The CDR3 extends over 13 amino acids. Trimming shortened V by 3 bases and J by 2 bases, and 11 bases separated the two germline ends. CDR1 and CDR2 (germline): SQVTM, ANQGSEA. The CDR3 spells CSVDMGPPYEQYF. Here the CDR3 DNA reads TGCAGCGTTGACATGGGACCGCCCTACGAGCAGTACTTC.

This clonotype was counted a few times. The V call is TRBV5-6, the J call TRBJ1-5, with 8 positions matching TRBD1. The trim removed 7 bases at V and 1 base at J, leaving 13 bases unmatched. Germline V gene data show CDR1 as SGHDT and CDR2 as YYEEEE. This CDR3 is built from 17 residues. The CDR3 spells CASYPTGTGISNQPQHF. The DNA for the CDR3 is TGTGCCAGCTATCCGACCGGGACAGGCATCAGCAATCAGCCCCAGCATTTT. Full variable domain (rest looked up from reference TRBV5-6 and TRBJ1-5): DAGVTQSPTHLIKTRGQQVTLRCSPKSGHDTVSWYQQALGQGPQFIFQYYEEEERQRGNFPDRFSGHQFPNYSSELNVNALLLGDSALYLCASYPTGTGISNQPQHFGDGTRLSIL.

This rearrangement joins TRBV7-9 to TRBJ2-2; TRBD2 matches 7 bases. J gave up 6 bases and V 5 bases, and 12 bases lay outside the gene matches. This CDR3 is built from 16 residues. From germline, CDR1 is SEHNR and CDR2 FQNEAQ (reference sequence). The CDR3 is CASSPAPGREAGELFF. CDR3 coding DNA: TGTGCCAGCAGCCCCGCGCCTGGGAGGGAAGCCGGGGAGCTGTTTTTT.

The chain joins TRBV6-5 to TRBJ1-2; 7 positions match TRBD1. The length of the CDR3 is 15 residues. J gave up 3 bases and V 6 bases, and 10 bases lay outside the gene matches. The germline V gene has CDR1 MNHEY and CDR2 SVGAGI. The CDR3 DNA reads TGTGCCAGCAGCTTGGCCAACAGGGGAGACTATGGCTACACCTTC. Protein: CASSLANRGDYGYTF.

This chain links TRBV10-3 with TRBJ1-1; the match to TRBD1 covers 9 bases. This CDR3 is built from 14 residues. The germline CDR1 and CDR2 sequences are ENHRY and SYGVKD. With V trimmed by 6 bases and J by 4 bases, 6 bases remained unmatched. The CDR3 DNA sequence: TGTGCCATCAGGGGGGACAGGGCTGGCACTGAAGCTTTCTTT. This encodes CAIRGDRAGTEAFF.

CDR3 protein: CASSRQWVNGPNYGYTF. CDR3 coding DNA: TGTGCCAGCAGTCGGCAGTGGGTCAATGGGCCCAACTATGGCTACACCTTC. J is TRBJ1-2 and V is TRBV2; D is unclear. Trimming removed 5 bases from V and 2 bases from J, with 21 bases in between. Germline CDR1 SNHLY, CDR2 FYNNEI. The CDR3 contains 17 residues.

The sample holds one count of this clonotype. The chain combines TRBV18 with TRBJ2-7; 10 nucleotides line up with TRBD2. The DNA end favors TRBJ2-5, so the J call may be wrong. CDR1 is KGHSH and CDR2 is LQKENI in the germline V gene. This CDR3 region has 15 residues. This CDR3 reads CASSPPGLALETQYF. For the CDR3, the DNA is TGTGCCAGCTCACCACCGGGACTAGCGCTGGAGACCCAGTACTTC.

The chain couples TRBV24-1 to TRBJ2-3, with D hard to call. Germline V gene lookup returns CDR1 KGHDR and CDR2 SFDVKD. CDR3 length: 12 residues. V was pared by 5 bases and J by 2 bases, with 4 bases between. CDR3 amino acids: CATSAHTDTQYF. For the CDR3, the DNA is TGTGCCACCAGTGCGCACACAGATACGCAGTATTTT.

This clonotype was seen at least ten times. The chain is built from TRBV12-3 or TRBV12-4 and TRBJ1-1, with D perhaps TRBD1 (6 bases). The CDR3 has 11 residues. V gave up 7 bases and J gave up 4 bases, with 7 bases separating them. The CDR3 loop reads CASTRGTEAFF. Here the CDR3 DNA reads TGTGCCAGCACCAGGGGCACTGAAGCTTTCTTT.